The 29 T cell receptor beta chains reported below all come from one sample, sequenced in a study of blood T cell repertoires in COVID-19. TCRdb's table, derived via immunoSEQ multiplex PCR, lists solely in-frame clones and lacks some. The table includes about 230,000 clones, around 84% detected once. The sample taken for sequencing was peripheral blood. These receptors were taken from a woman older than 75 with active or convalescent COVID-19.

CDR3 in DNA: TGTGCCTCACAGATCTCCTACGAGCAGTACTTC. It codes for CASQISYEQYF. The chain couples TRBV7-6 to TRBJ2-7, with D uncertain. Germline CDR1 is SGHVS and CDR2 is FNYEAQ. This CDR3 is built from 11 residues. Trimming stripped 11 bases from V and 0 bases from J, with 8 bases between.

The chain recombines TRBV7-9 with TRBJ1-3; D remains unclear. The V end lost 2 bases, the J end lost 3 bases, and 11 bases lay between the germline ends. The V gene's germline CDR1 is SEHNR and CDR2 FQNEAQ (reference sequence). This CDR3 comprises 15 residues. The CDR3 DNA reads TGTGCCAGCAGCTTACCCGGACTTTTTGGAAACACCATATATTTT. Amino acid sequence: CASSLPGLFGNTIYF.

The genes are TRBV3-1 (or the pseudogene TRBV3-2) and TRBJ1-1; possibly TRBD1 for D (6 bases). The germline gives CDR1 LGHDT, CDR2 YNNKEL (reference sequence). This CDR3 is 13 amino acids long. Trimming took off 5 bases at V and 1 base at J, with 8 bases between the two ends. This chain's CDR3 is CASSIQGNTEAFF. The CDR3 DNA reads TGTGCCAGCAGCATACAGGGGAACACTGAAGCTTTCTTT.

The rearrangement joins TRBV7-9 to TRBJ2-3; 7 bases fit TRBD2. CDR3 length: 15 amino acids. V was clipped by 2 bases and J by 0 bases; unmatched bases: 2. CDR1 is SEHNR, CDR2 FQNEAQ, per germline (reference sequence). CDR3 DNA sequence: TGTGCCAGCAGCTTACAGCGGGGTAGCACAGATACGCAGTATTTT. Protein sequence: CASSLQRGSTDTQYF.

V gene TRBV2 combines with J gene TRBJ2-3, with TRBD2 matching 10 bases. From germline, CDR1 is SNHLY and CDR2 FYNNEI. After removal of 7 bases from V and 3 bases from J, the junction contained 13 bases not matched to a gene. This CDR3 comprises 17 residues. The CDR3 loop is CASTKREREGQTDTQYF. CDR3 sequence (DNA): TGTGCCAGCACCAAAAGGGAGCGGGAGGGCCAAACAGATACGCAGTATTTT.

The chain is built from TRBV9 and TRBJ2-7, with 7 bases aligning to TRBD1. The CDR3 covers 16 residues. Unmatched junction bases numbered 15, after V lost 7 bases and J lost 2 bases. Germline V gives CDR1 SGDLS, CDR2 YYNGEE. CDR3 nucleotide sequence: TGTGCCAGCTCAAGGGGGCGAACATCAAGAACCTACGAGCAGTACTTC. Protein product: CASSRGRTSRTYEQYF.

The CDR3 bases are TGTGCCAGCAGCGAAGGACAGAATCTCAACACTGAAGCTTTCTTT. Amino acids: CASSEGQNLNTEAFF. V gene TRBV7-2 combines with J gene TRBJ1-1; TRBD1 is a possible D gene (6 bases). Looked up from germline, CDR1 is SGHTA and CDR2 is FQGNSA. Trimming stripped 5 bases from V and 2 bases from J, with 15 bases between. The CDR3 length is 15 residues.

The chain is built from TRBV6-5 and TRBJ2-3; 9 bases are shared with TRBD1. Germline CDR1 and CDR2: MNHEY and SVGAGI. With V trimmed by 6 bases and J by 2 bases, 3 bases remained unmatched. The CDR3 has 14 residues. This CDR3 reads CASRDRGPTDTQYF. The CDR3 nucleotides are TGTGCCAGCAGGGACAGGGGTCCCACAGATACGCAGTATTTT.

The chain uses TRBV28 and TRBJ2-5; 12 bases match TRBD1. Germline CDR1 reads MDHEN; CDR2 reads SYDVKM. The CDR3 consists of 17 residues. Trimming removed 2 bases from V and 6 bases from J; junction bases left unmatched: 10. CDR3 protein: CASSLLGTGGFGKTQYF. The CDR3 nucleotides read TGTGCCAGCAGTTTACTTGGGACAGGGGGCTTTGGGAAGACCCAGTACTTC.

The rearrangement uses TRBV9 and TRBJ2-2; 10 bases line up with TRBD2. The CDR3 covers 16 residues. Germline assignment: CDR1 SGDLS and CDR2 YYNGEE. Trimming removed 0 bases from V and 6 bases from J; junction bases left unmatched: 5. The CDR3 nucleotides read TGTGCCAGCAGCGTAGGGGCTAGCGGGAGTCCCGGGGAGCTGTTTTTT. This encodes CASSVGASGSPGELFF.

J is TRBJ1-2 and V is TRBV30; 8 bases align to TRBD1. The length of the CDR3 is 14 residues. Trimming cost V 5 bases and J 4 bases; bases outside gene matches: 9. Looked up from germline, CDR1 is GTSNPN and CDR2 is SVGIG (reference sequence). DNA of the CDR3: TGTGCCTGGGTGGAACAGGGGGTTGGCTATGGCTACACCTTC. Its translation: CAWVEQGVGYGYTF. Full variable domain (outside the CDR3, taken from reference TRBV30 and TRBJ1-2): SQTIHQWPATLVQPVGSPLSLECTVEGTSNPNLYWYRQAAGRGLQLLFYSVGIGQISSEVPQNLSASRPQDRQFILSSKKLLLSDSGFYLCAWVEQGVGYGYTFGSGTRLTVV.

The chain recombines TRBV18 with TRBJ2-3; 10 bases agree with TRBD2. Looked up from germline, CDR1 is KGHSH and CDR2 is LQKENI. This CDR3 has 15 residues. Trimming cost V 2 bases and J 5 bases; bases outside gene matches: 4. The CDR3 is CASSPGAGGEDTQYF. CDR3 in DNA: TGTGCCAGCTCACCAGGAGCGGGGGGGGAAGATACGCAGTATTTT.

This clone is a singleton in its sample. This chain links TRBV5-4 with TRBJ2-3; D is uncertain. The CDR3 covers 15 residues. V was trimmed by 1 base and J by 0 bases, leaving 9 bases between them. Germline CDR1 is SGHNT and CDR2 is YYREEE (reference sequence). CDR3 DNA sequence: TGTGCCAGCAGCTTGCCTGGAGTAAGCACAGATACGCAGTATTTT. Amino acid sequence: CASSLPGVSTDTQYF.

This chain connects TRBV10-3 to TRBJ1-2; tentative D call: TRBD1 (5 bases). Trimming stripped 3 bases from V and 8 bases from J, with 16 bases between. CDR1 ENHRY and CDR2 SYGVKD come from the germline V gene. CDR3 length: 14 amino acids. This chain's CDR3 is CAISEQAISQGYTF. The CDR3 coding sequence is TGTGCCATCAGTGAACAGGCAATCTCCCAAGGCTACACCTTC.

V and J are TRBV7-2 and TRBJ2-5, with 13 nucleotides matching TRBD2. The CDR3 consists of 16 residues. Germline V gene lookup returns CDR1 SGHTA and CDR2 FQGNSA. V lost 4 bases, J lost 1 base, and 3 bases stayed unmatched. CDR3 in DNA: TGTGCCAGCAGCTCCACTAGCGGGGGGGTCCAAGAGACCCAGTACTTC. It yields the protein CASSSTSGGVQETQYF.

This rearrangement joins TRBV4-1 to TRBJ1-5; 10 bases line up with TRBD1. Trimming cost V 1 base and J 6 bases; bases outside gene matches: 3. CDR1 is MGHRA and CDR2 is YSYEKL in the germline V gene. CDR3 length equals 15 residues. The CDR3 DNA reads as TGCGCCAGCAGCCAAGGGGGACAGGGGAGTCAGCCCCAGCATTTT. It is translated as CASSQGGQGSQPQHF.

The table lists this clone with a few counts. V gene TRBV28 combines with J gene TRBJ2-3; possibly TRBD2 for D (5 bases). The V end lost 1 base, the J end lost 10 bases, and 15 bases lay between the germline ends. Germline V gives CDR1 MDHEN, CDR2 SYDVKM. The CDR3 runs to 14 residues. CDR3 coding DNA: TGTGCCAGCAGTTTATTAAGAGGGCGCCTTGCGCAGTATTTT. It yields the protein CASSLLRGRLAQYF.

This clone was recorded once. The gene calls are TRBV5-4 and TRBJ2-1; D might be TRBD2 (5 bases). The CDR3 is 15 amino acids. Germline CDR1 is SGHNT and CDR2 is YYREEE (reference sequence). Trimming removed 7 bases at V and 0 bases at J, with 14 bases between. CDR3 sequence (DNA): TGTGCCAGCGGGTTGGACCGGGGCTCCTACAATGAGCAGTTCTTC. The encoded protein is CASGLDRGSYNEQFF. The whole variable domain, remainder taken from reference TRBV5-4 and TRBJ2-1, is ETGVTQSPTHLIKTRGQQVTLRCSSQSGHNTVSWYQQALGQGPQFIFQYYREEENGRGNFPPRFSGLQFPNYSSELNVNALELDDSALYLCASGLDRGSYNEQFFGPGTRLTVL.

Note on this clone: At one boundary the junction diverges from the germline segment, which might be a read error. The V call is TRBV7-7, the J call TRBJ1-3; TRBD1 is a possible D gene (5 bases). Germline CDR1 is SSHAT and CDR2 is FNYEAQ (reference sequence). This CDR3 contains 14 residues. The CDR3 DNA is TGTGCTAGCAGCTTATCAGGGCCAGGAAACACCATATATTTT. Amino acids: CASSLSGPGNTIYF.

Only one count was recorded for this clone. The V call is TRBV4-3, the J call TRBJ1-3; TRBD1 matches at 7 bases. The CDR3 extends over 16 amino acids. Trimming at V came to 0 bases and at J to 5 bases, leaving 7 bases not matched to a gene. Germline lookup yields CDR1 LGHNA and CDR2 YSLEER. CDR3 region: CASSQDSTGWRNTIYF. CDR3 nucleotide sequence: TGCGCCAGCAGCCAAGATTCGACAGGGTGGAGAAACACCATATATTTT.

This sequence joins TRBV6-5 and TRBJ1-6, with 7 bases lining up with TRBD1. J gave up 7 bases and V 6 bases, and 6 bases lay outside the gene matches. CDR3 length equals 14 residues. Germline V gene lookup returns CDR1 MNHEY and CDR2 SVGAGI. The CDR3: CASSRTGVNSPLHF. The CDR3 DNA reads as TGTGCCAGCAGCCGGACAGGAGTAAATTCACCCCTCCACTTT.

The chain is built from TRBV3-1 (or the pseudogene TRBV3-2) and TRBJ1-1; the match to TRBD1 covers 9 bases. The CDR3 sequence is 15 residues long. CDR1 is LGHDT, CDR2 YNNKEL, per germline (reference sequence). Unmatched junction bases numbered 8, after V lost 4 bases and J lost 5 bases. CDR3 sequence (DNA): TGTGCCAGCAGCCCCATGACAGGGGGAGGGACTGAAGCTTTCTTT. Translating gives CASSPMTGGGTEAFF.

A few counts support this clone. CDR3 DNA sequence: TGTGCCAGCAGTTTATTGGGGGGGAAAGAGACCCAGTACTTC. It codes for CASSLLGGKETQYF. The gene calls are TRBV28 and TRBJ2-5; 7 nucleotides align to TRBD2. The length of the CDR3 is 14 residues. The V gene end was trimmed by 1 base and the J gene end by 3 bases; junction bases not matched to a gene: 2. CDR1 is MDHEN and CDR2 is SYDVKM in the germline V gene.

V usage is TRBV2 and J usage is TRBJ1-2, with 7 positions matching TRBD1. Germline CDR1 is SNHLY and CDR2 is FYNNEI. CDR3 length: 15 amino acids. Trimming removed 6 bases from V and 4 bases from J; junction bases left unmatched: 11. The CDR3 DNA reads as TGTGCCAGCAGACCCGAGACAGGGCAGAGCTATGGCTACACCTTC. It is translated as CASRPETGQSYGYTF.

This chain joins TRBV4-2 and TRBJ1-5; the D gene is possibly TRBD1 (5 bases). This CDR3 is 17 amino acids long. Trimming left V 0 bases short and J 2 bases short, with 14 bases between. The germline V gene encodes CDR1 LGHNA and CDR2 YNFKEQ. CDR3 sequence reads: CASSQDRGGSGNQPQHF. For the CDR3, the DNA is TGTGCCAGCAGCCAAGATCGCGGGGGGAGCGGCAATCAGCCCCAGCATTTT.

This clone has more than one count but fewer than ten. DNA for the CDR3: TGCGCCAGCAGCTTGTTAGACAGGGGTCTGAATCAGCCCCAGCATTTT. It yields the protein CASSLLDRGLNQPQHF. The chain couples TRBV5-1 to TRBJ1-5; TRBD1 matches at 8 bases. The CDR3 is made up of 16 amino acids. Germline CDR1 SGHRS, CDR2 YFSETQ. Trimming cost V 1 base and J 4 bases; bases outside gene matches: 7.

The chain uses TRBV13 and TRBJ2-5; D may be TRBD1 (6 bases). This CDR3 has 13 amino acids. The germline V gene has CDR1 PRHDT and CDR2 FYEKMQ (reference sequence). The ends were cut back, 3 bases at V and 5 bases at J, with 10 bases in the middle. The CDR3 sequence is CASSLGAGETQYF. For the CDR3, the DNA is TGTGCCAGCAGCTTGGGGGCAGGGGAGACCCAGTACTTC.

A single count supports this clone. This CDR3 reads CARPGKGLAGGRHLPNEQFF. In DNA form, the CDR3 reads TGTGCCAGACCAGGAAAAGGACTAGCGGGAGGCCGGCACTTACCCAATGAGCAGTTCTTC. The gene calls are TRBV3-1 (or the pseudogene TRBV3-2) and TRBJ2-1, with 14 bases identical to TRBD2. V lost 9 bases, J lost 6 bases, and 22 bases stayed unmatched. This CDR3 has 20 amino acids. Germline CDR1 LGHDT, CDR2 YNNKEL (reference sequence).

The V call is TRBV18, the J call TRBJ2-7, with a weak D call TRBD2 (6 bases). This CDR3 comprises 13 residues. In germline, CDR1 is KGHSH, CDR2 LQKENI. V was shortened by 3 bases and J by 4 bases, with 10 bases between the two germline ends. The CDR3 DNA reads TGTGCCAGCTCACCCACTGCGGGATACGAGCAGTACTTC. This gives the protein CASSPTAGYEQYF.